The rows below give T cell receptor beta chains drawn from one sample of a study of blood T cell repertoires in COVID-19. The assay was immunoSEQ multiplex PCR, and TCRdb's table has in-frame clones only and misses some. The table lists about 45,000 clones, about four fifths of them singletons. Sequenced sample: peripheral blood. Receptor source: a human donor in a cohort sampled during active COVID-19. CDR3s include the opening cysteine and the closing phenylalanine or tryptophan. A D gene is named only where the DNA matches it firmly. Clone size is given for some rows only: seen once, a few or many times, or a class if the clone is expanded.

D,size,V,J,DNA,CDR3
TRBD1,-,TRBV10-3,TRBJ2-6,TGTGCCATCAGTGGCGCGGGACAGGGGACTATTGGGGCCAACGTCCTGACTTTC,CAISGAGQGTIGANVLTF
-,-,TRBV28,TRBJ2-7,TGTGCCAGCAGTTCCGGTACCTACGAGCAGTACTTC,CASSSGTYEQYF
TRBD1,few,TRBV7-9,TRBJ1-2,TGTGCCAGCAGCTCCTACGGACAGGGGAAAGGTGGCTACACCTTC,CASSSYGQGKGGYTF
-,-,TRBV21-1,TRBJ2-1,TGTGCCAGCAGCAAAGTGAAAGGACTAGCGGGGGGCCATGAGCAGTTCTTC,CASSKVKGLAGGHEQFF
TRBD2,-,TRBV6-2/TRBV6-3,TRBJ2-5,TGTGCCAGCAGCCCGTCATTTGCTAGCGGTCAGAAGACCCAGTACTTC,CASSPSFASGQKTQYF
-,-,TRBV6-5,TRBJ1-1,TGTGCCAGCAGGCCATCCGCAGGGGAGGAAGCTTTCTTT,CASRPSAGEEAFF
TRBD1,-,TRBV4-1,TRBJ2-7,TGCGCCAGCAGCCAAGAATTGAAACAGGGGGCCGTACTCTACGAGCAGTACTTC,CASSQELKQGAVLYEQYF
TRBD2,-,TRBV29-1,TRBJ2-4,TGCAGCGTTGAAGTTCGGGCTAGCGGGCTCTTAGCCAAAAACATTCAGTACTTC,CSVEVRASGLLAKNIQYF
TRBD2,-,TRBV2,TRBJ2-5,TGTGCCAGCAGTGAAGCGACGGGGGGGCAAGAGACCCAGTACTTC,CASSEATGGQETQYF
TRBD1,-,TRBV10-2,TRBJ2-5,TGCGCCAGCACTAACTTTGGACAGGGCAAAGAGACCCAGTACTTC,CASTNFGQGKETQYF
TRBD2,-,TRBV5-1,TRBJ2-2,TGCGCCAGCAGCTTCGATAGCGGGAGGACCGGGGAGCTGTTTTTT,CASSFDSGRTGELFF
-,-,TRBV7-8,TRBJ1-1,TGTGCCAGCAGCATGACTCTGAACACTGAAGCTTTCTTT,CASSMTLNTEAFF
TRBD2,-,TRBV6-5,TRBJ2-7,TGTGCCAGCCGAACTAGCGGGAGAGGCGAGCAGTACTTC,CASRTSGRGEQYF
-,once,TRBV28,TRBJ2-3,TGTGCCAGCAGTTTAAGGGGGGCGGGAGAGGTGGCGCAGTATTTT,CASSLRGAGEVAQYF
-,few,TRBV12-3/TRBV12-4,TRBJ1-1,TGTGCCAGCACCCCGCTCCGGGGAACTGAAGCTTTCTTT,CASTPLRGTEAFF
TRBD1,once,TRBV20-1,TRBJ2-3,TGCAGTGCTAGTCTTGGGACAGGGAGTTCGGAAGATACGCAGTATTTT,CSASLGTGSSEDTQYF
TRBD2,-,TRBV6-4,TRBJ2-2,TGTGCCAGCAAGGGACTAGCGGGAGAGGCCGGGGAGCTGTTTTTT,CASKGLAGEAGELFF
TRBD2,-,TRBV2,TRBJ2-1,TGTGCCAGCAGTGAAGCAGGGAGGGGCCGGTACAATGAGCAGTTCTTC,CASSEAGRGRYNEQFF
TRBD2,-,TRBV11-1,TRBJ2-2,TGTGCCACCTCCGGGACTAGCGGGAGAACCGGGGAGCTGTTTTTT,CATSGTSGRTGELFF
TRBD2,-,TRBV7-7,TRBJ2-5,TGTGCCAGCAGCTTGTACGCAAGCGGGGAAGAGACCCAGTACTTC,CASSLYASGEETQYF
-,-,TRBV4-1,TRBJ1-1,TGCGCCAGCAGCCAAGCCCGAGGGGAGGCCGAAAACACTGAAGCTTTCTTT,CASSQARGEAENTEAFF
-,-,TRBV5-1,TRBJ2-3,TGCGCCAGCAGCTTGCAGGGCAGGGGTGAAACAGATACGCAGTATTTT,CASSLQGRGETDTQYF
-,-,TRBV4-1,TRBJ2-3,TGCGCCAGCAGCCTTAACGGGAGAGGCTCAGATACGCAGTATTTT,CASSLNGRGSDTQYF
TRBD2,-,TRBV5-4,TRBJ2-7,TGTGCCAGCAGCCCCGGACTAGCGGTGGCCTACGAGCAGTACTTC,CASSPGLAVAYEQYF
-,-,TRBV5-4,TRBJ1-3,TGTGCCAGCAGCCCCGGTGGAGGGGCGCCTGGAAACACCATATATTTT,CASSPGGGAPGNTIYF
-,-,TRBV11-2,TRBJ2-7,TGTGCCAGCAGCTTAAACCCAGGGTCAGGCAACGAGCAGTACTTC,CASSLNPGSGNEQYF
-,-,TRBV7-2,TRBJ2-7,TGTGCCAGCAGCTTTACCGGGACCTACGAGCAGTACTTC,CASSFTGTYEQYF
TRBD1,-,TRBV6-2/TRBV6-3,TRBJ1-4,TGTGCCAGCAGCCGGACAGGGGGTGAAAAACTGTTTTTT,CASSRTGGEKLFF
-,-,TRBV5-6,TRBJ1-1,TGTGCCAGCAGGGTGGGGTTCGCGGGGATGAACACTGAAGCTTTCTTT,CASRVGFAGMNTEAFF
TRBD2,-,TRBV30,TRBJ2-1,TGTGCCCGAAGGACTAGCGGGAGCCATGAGCAGTTCTTC,CARRTSGSHEQFF
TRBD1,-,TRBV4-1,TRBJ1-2,TGCGCCAGCAGCCACCCCCAGGGGGAGGCTTGGGCAGGCTATGGCTACACCTTC,CASSHPQGEAWAGYGYTF
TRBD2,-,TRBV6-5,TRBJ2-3,TGTGCCAGCAGTCCCCGCGGACTAGCGACAGATACGCAGTATTTT,CASSPRGLATDTQYF
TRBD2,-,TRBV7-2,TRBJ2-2,TGTGCCAGCAGCCCCGCCCCGGGAGGGAACACCGGGGAGCTGTTTTTT,CASSPAPGGNTGELFF
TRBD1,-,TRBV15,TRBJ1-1,TGTGCCACCAGCAGAGACCTGACAGGGGGAGCTTTCTTT,CATSRDLTGGAFF
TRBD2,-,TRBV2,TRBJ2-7,TGTGCCAGCAGTGAGGAGCTAGCGGGCTCCTACGAGCAGTACTTC,CASSEELAGSYEQYF
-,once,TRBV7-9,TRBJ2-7,TGTGCCAGCACTGATAGCGGTTACGAGCAGTACTTC,CASTDSGYEQYF
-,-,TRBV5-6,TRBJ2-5,TGTGCCAGCAGCTTGGACCTGGGGGGAGAGACCCAGTACTTC,CASSLDLGGETQYF
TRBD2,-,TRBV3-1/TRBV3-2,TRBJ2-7,TGTGCCAGCAGCCGACTAGCGGGAGTTGAGCAGTACTTC,CASSRLAGVEQYF
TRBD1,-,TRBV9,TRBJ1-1,TGTGCCAGCAGCGTATCCCCACAGGGGGCGGGTGAAGCTTTCTTT,CASSVSPQGAGEAFF
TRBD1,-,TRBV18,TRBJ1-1,TGTGCCAGCTCACCAGGAACAGGGGTGATGAACACTGAAGCTTTCTTT,CASSPGTGVMNTEAFF
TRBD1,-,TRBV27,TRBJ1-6,TGTGCCAGCAGGATTGGGACAGGGGCTCGCAATTCACCCCTCCACTTT,CASRIGTGARNSPLHF
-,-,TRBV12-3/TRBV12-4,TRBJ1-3,TGTGCCAGCAGTCTGTATGGAAACACCATATATTTT,CASSLYGNTIYF